The next 5 T cell receptor beta chains were all read from a single sample in a study of blood T cells in healthy people across ages. Primed by a sample-barcoded 5' primer and a J-beta primer mix, a second PCR proceeded for about 6 to 12 cycles. A single record per CDR3 protein comes from TCRdb applying MiXCR to the 5' RACE reads. The sample includes over a million distinct CDR3 sequences, around 43% of them seen just once. The sample comprised blood. The receptors originated from a woman between 55 and 75 years old in good health.

The chain uses TRBV18 and TRBJ1-2, with D maybe TRBD1 (5 bases). V was pared by 3 bases and J by 3 bases, with 14 bases between. Germline values: CDR1 KGHSH, CDR2 LQKENI. The CDR3 consists of 15 residues. CDR3 amino acids: CASSPAPGADYGYTF. The CDR3 region has the DNA TGTGCCAGCTCACCCGCCCCTGGGGCGGACTATGGCTACACCTTC.

Notes on this clonotype: A much larger clonotype is one base distant, so this may be a read error. This sequence joins TRBV7-3 and TRBJ2-3, with D perhaps TRBD2 (6 bases). V was cut by 3 bases and J by 4 bases, with 14 bases left in between. CDR1 and CDR2 from the germline V gene are SGHTA and FQGTGA. The CDR3 extends over 15 amino acids. The CDR3 DNA reads TGTGCCAGCAGCTTCGGCCGCGGGACTTCAGATACGCAGTATTTT. It translates to CASSFGRGTSDTQYF.

This clonotype was detected a few times. The chain combines TRBV27 with TRBJ2-5; possible D gene TRBD2, 6 bases. Germline CDR1 reads MNHEY; CDR2 reads SMNVEV (reference sequence). The CDR3 is made up of 16 amino acids. V was cut by 4 bases and J by 4 bases, with 19 bases left in between. The CDR3 coding sequence is TGTGCCAGCAGTTACTCCCCGGGAGAGACGCCAGAGACCCAGTACTTC. Encoded protein: CASSYSPGETPETQYF.

This clonotype was detected only a few times. The rearrangement uses TRBV6-5 and TRBJ1-1; D unclear. The germline V gene has CDR1 MNHEY and CDR2 SVGAGI. CDR3 length equals 16 residues. Between the trimmed V and J ends, which lost 2 bases and 4 bases, there was a span of 17 bases. For the CDR3, the DNA is TGTGCCAGCAGTTACGTAAGGTCCGGGTTAGGCACTGAAGCTTTCTTT. Its protein is CASSYVRSGLGTEAFF.

This sequence joins TRBV15 and TRBJ2-4; D remains ambiguous. TRBJ2-7 matches the DNA end more closely, so the J call is doubtful. The CDR3 contains 14 residues. The V gene's germline CDR1 is LNHNV and CDR2 YYDKDF (reference sequence). The CDR3 loop reads CATSRGAVEYEQYF. In nucleotides, the CDR3 is TGTGCCACCAGCAGAGGTGCCGTGGAGTACGAGCAGTACTTC.